The subject of this entry is one T cell receptor beta chain. J was trimmed by 4 bases and V by 0 bases; bases with no gene match: 4. The V gene's germline CDR1 is SGHRS and CDR2 YFSETQ. CDR3 length: 16 residues. Each CDR3 protein is one row after TCRdb ran MiXCR on the RT-PCR reads. Of more than 550,000 distinct CDR3 sequences in the sample, over 12% are singletons; the top ten hold roughly 3.6%. The rearrangement links TRBV5-1 to TRBJ2-6; 7 bases agree with TRBD1. The TCR originated in a female donor in good health, serving as a healthy control. Input material: memory CD4+ T cells from blood. DNA for the CDR3: TGCGCCAGCAGCTTGGGACAGGGATTGGGGGCCAACGTCCTGACTTTC. Its protein product is CASSLGQGLGANVLTF.